The rows below give T cell receptor beta chains drawn from one sample of a study of response to subunit inactivated influenza vaccine. TCRdb reprocessed the RT-PCR reads via MiXCR and lists one record per CDR3 protein. The data hold 530,000 or so distinct CDR3 sequences, with roughly 10% observed a single time. The source was PBMCs from blood, collected on the day of vaccination. These receptors all come from a man aged 45-65 years who received an inactivated influenza vaccine. Each CDR3 is given with its conserved first and last residue. Each record gives: D gene, clone size, J gene, V gene, CDR3 protein. D genes are given only for firm matches. Size values are once, few and many counts, or a class for expanded clones, and some rows have none.

TRBD1 . TRBJ2-3 TRBV20-1 CSAREGHRGPDTQYF
. . TRBJ2-2 TRBV10-3 CAISGPSGGTGPGELFF
. . TRBJ2-3 TRBV5-1 CASSFSSRGVGDTQYF
TRBD2 . TRBJ2-1 TRBV7-3 CASSLIGLAGISYNEQFF
TRBD2 few TRBJ2-3 TRBV11-1 CASSFPPQLAGPSTDTQYF
. . TRBJ2-3 TRBV4-1 CASSQDGGTYTDTQYF
. few TRBJ2-7 TRBV9 CASSVDRDSYEQYF
. many TRBJ2-1 TRBV7-9 CASSFTQGGLYNEQFF
. few TRBJ1-3 TRBV12-3/TRBV12-4 CASSEQGSGNTIYF
TRBD1 many TRBJ2-3 TRBV12-3/TRBV12-4 CASSLFPQGETDTQYF
. few TRBJ2-1 TRBV10-3 CAISEDGFRNEQFF
TRBD1 . TRBJ1-2 TRBV4-1 CASSQLLQGTGYTF
TRBD1 . TRBJ1-1 TRBV27 CASSFVGTGGTEAFF
. few TRBJ2-7 TRBV11-1 CASSPWPNRLPYHPHYEQYF
TRBD2 . TRBJ2-3 TRBV20-1 CSAPELAGEVGGTDTQYF
TRBD2 . TRBJ2-1 TRBV7-2 CASSLQPLAGMNEQFF
TRBD1 few TRBJ1-1 TRBV6-1 CASSAGTGGVDTEAFF
TRBD1 many TRBJ2-2 TRBV29-1 CSVGRQGSGELFF
. . TRBJ2-3 TRBV4-1 CASSQEGPGPDTQYF
. medium-sized TRBJ1-5 TRBV10-3 CAISERDGTFNQPQHF
. . TRBJ2-2 TRBV6-1 CASSPPARWGELFF
. many TRBJ2-3 TRBV12-3/TRBV12-4 CASSPGRKRDTQYF
TRBD1 many TRBJ2-2 TRBV19 CASKPGQGTTGELFF
. few TRBJ2-5 TRBV20-1 CSAAGLQVQETQYF
TRBD2 few TRBJ2-1 TRBV5-5 CASSRRHSGVDDEQFF
TRBD1 many TRBJ1-1 TRBV27 CASSFGTGGWTEAFF
. . TRBJ2-3 TRBV30 CAWSSKQRPDTQYF
. . TRBJ2-3 TRBV7-9 CASSLVGWPGDTQYF
TRBD2 many TRBJ2-7 TRBV7-9 CASSRAGGPTNEQYF
TRBD1 few TRBJ2-1 TRBV4-3 CASRKEWRQGYNEQFF
. few TRBJ2-1 TRBV28 CASSLTPNNEQFF
. . TRBJ2-1 TRBV19 CASSIRGATYNEQFF
. few TRBJ1-1 TRBV5-5 CASSLGPGENTEAFF
. many TRBJ2-7 TRBV12-3/TRBV12-4 CASSLGSTYEQYF
. many TRBJ2-2 TRBV9 CASSVGMGGELFF
. . TRBJ2-2 TRBV6-2/TRBV6-3 CASSGEGTGELFF